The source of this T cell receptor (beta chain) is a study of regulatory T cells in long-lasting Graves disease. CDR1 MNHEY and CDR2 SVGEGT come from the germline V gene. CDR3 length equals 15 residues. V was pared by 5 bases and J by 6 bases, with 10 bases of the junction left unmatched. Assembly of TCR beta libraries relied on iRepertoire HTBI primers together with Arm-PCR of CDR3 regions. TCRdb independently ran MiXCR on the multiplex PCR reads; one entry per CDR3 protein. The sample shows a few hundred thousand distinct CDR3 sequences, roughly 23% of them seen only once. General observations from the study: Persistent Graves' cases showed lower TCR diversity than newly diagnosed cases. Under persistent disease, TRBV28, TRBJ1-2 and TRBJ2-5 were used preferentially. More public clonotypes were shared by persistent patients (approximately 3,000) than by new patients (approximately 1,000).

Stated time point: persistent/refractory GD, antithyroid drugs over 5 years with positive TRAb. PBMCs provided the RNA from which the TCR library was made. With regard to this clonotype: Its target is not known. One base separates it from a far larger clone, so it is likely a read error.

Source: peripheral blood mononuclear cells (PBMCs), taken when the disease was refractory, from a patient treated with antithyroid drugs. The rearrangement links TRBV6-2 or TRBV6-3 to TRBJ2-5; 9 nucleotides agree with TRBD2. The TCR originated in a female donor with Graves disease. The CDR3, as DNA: TGTGCCAGCAGTAGACCGGGACTAGCCAAAAAGACCCAGTACTTC. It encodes CASSRPGLAKKTQYF.